This is a list of T cell receptor beta chains from one sample in a study of post-analysis software for immune sequencing data. TCRdb ran MiXCR on the PCR reads and lists one entry per CDR3 protein. This table holds under 900,000 distinct CDR3 sequences, about 53% found once. Sequences were obtained from blood. The receptors originated from a girl between 5 and 17 years old with multiple sclerosis. Each CDR3 is given with its conserved first and last residue. The order of the fields is J gene, V gene, D gene, clone size, CDR3 length, CDR3 protein, CDR3 DNA. D genes are given only for firm matches. Not all rows give a size; the values are once, few, many and, for expanded clones, a class.

>TRBJ2-7|TRBV10-3|TRBD2|-|15
CAISEPGGRWYEQYF
TGTGCCATCAGTGAGCCGGGCGGGAGATGGTACGAGCAGTACTTC
>TRBJ2-7|TRBV7-2|-|-|14
CAGSLQSRGYEQYF
TGTGCCGGCAGCTTACAGTCACGGGGCTACGAGCAGTACTTC
>TRBJ1-2|TRBV15|-|-|14
CATSSTRGSHGYTF
TGTGCCACCAGCAGTACAAGGGGGTCCCATGGCTACACCTTC
>TRBJ2-1|TRBV5-1|TRBD2|-|15
CASSLLAAKVNEQFF
TGCGCCAGCAGCTTACTAGCGGCAAAAGTAAATGAGCAGTTCTTC
>TRBJ2-3|TRBV5-1|TRBD2|-|17
CASSLQVLAASTDTQYF
TGCGCCAGCAGCTTGCAAGTACTAGCGGCTAGCACAGATACGCAGTATTTT
>TRBJ2-3|TRBV11-2|-|few|11
CASTLTDTQYF
TGTGCCAGCACCCTCACAGATACGCAGTATTTT
>TRBJ2-7|TRBV5-1|TRBD2|-|16
CASSSAERLAEYEQYF
TGCGCCAGCAGCTCAGCTGAGAGACTAGCGGAATACGAGCAGTACTTC
>TRBJ2-1|TRBV20-1|-|few|13
CSATGRTYNEQFF
TGCAGTGCTACCGGGCGGACGTACAATGAGCAGTTCTTC
>TRBJ2-2|TRBV2|TRBD2|few|15
CASSGASGVTGELFF
TGTGCCAGCAGTGGGGCTAGCGGAGTCACCGGGGAGCTGTTTTTT
>TRBJ1-5|TRBV7-2|-|few|14
CASSLAYSNQPQHF
TGTGCCAGCAGCCTAGCGTATAGCAATCAGCCCCAGCATTTT
>TRBJ2-6|TRBV5-6|-|-|16
CASRRGALSGANVLTF
TGTGCCAGCCGCCGGGGGGCGCTTTCTGGGGCCAACGTCCTGACTTTC
>TRBJ1-1|TRBV6-6|-|-|12
CASRVQGTEAFF
TGTGCCAGCAGAGTCCAGGGCACTGAAGCTTTCTTT
>TRBJ2-4|TRBV12-3/TRBV12-4|TRBD2|-|15
CASSLASGGHNEQYF
TGTGCCAGCAGTTTGGCTAGCGGGGGGCACAATGAGCAGTACTTC
>TRBJ1-2|TRBV4-1|-|few|16
CASSQVLVAVNYGYTF
TGCGCCAGCAGCCAAGTTTTAGTAGCGGTAAACTATGGCTACACCTTC
>TRBJ1-5|TRBV29-1|TRBD1|few|13
CSVGQGPNQPQHF
TGCAGCGTCGGACAGGGCCCCAATCAGCCCCAGCATTTT
>TRBJ2-7|TRBV10-2|-|-|16
CASSDSPRLTDYEQYF
TGCGCCAGCAGTGACAGCCCTCGGCTTACCGACTACGAGCAGTACTTC
>TRBJ1-2|TRBV29-1|-|-|12
CSVSGEGYGYTF
TGCAGCGTCTCTGGGGAGGGGTATGGCTACACCTTC
>TRBJ2-1|TRBV7-6|-|-|15
CASSLAAGATDEQFF
TGTGCCAGCAGCTTAGCGGCGGGGGCGACGGATGAGCAGTTCTTC
>TRBJ1-2|TRBV10-3|-|few|16
CAISEKQVLMDDGYTF
TGTGCCATCAGTGAGAAGCAGGTGCTGATGGATGATGGCTACACCTTC
>TRBJ2-1|TRBV7-3|-|few|12
CASSPLNNEQFF
TGTGCCAGCAGCCCCCTTAACAATGAGCAGTTCTTC
>TRBJ1-2|TRBV20-1|-|many|13
CSARQIENYGYTF
TGCAGTGCTAGACAGATAGAAAACTATGGCTACACCTTC
>TRBJ1-1|TRBV5-1|TRBD1|-|14
CASRTGGGFSVAFF
TGCGCCAGCAGAACAGGGGGCGGTTTCTCTGTGGCTTTCTTT
>TRBJ2-3|TRBV15|-|once|16
CATSRDSGRSTDTQYF
TGTGCCACCAGCAGAGATTCAGGGAGGAGCACAGATACGCAGTATTTT
>TRBJ1-4|TRBV5-1|TRBD1|-|15
CASSSAGTGNEKLFF
TGCGCCAGCAGCTCCGCCGGGACAGGGAATGAAAAACTGTTTTTT
>TRBJ2-7|TRBV3-1|-|few|14
CASSPEPISYEQYF
TGTGCCAGCAGCCCGGAGCCTATTTCCTACGAGCAGTACTTC
>TRBJ2-7|TRBV12-3/TRBV12-4|TRBD1|few|14
CASSLGTGGGEQYF
TGTGCCAGCAGCTTAGGGACAGGGGGCGGAGAGCAGTACTTC
>TRBJ1-2|TRBV6-5|TRBD1|-|12
CASRDRGLGYTF
TGTGCCAGCAGGGACAGGGGACTTGGCTACACCTTC
>TRBJ1-1|TRBV3-1|TRBD1|-|14
CASSAGQGHTEAFF
TGTGCCAGCAGCGCCGGACAGGGTCACACTGAAGCTTTCTTT
>TRBJ2-3|TRBV29-1|TRBD2|-|15
CSARTSGGRGDTQYF
TGCAGCGCTAGGACTAGCGGGGGCAGGGGAGATACGCAGTATTTT
>TRBJ2-1|TRBV29-1|-|-|17
CSPAAPTPLDSYNEQYF
TGCAGCCCCGCGGCCCCAACGCCGCTAGACTCCTACAATGAGCAGTATTTC
>TRBJ1-2|TRBV20-1|-|-|10
CSAERYGYTF
TGCAGTGCTGAGAGATATGGCTACACCTTC
>TRBJ2-5|TRBV29-1|-|-|9
CSDGDEQYF
TGCAGTGACGGGGATGAGCAGTACTTC
>TRBJ2-1|TRBV29-1|TRBD2|-|14
CSVLAGGVYNGQFF
TGCAGCGTACTAGCGGGAGGCGTCTACAATGGGCAGTTCTTC
>TRBJ2-1|TRBV29-1|-|-|14
CSALGGIGRETQFF
TGCAGCGCCCTGGGGGGCATTGGACGAGAGACCCAGTTCTTC
>TRBJ2-5|TRBV5-1|-|-|13
CASSLTQGGTQYF
TGCGCCAGCAGCTTGACCCAGGGGGGGACCCAGTACTTC
>TRBJ2-1|TRBV7-3|-|-|13
CASSPPGGGEQFF
TGTGCCAGCAGCCCTCCGGGGGGCGGTGAGCAGTTCTTC
>TRBJ2-1|TRBV11-2|-|-|14
CASTPTRGFNEQFF
TGTGCCAGCACCCCGACGAGGGGATTCAATGAGCAGTTCTTC